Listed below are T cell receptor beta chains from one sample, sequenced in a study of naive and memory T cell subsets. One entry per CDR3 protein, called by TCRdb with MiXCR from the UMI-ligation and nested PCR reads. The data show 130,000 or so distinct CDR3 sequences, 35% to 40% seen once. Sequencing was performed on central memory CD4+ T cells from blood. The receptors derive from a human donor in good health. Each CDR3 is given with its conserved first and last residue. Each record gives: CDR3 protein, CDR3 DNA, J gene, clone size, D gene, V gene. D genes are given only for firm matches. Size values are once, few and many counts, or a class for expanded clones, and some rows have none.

CDR3 protein: CASSDPDRAGGYTF
CDR3 DNA: TGTGCCAGCAGCGATCCCGACAGGGCGGGCGGCTACACCTTC
J gene: TRBJ1-2
clone size: NA
D gene: TRBD1
V gene: TRBV6-2/TRBV6-3

CDR3 protein: CASSLVNGGGQETQYF
CDR3 DNA: TGTGCCAGCAGCTTAGTCAATGGCGGGGGCCAAGAGACCCAGTACTTC
J gene: TRBJ2-5
clone size: NA
D gene: TRBD2
V gene: TRBV7-2

CDR3 protein: CSARSPSEAFF
CDR3 DNA: TGCAGTGCTAGATCCCCTTCTGAAGCTTTCTTT
J gene: TRBJ1-1
clone size: NA
D gene: NA
V gene: TRBV20-1

CDR3 protein: CASSPRLAGGVDEQFF
CDR3 DNA: TGTGCCAGCAGCCCCCGACTAGCGGGAGGTGTCGATGAGCAGTTCTTC
J gene: TRBJ2-1
clone size: NA
D gene: TRBD2
V gene: TRBV9

CDR3 protein: CASSYSLAKNIQYF
CDR3 DNA: TGTGCCAGCAGTTACTCATTAGCCAAAAACATTCAGTACTTC
J gene: TRBJ2-4
clone size: NA
D gene: NA
V gene: TRBV6-6

CDR3 protein: CSVAPGTSGRRRDTQYF
CDR3 DNA: TGCAGCGTAGCCCCCGGGACTAGCGGGAGACGTAGAGATACGCAGTATTTT
J gene: TRBJ2-3
clone size: NA
D gene: TRBD2
V gene: TRBV29-1

CDR3 protein: CASSQSLLNGELFF
CDR3 DNA: TGTGCCAGCAGCCAGAGTCTTTTAAATGGGGAGCTGTTTTTT
J gene: TRBJ2-2
clone size: NA
D gene: NA
V gene: TRBV3-1

CDR3 protein: CASSQEVGTVSYEQYF
CDR3 DNA: TGTGCCAGCAGCCAAGAGGTCGGGACAGTGTCCTACGAGCAGTACTTC
J gene: TRBJ2-7
clone size: NA
D gene: TRBD1
V gene: TRBV3-1

CDR3 protein: CASSPPRTSSYNEQFF
CDR3 DNA: TGTGCCAGCTCACCACCCAGGACCAGCTCCTACAATGAGCAGTTCTTC
J gene: TRBJ2-1
clone size: NA
D gene: NA
V gene: TRBV18

CDR3 protein: CSARGGSGHTGELFF
CDR3 DNA: TGCAGTGCTCGGGGCGGGAGCGGACACACCGGGGAGCTGTTTTTT
J gene: TRBJ2-2
clone size: few
D gene: TRBD2
V gene: TRBV20-1